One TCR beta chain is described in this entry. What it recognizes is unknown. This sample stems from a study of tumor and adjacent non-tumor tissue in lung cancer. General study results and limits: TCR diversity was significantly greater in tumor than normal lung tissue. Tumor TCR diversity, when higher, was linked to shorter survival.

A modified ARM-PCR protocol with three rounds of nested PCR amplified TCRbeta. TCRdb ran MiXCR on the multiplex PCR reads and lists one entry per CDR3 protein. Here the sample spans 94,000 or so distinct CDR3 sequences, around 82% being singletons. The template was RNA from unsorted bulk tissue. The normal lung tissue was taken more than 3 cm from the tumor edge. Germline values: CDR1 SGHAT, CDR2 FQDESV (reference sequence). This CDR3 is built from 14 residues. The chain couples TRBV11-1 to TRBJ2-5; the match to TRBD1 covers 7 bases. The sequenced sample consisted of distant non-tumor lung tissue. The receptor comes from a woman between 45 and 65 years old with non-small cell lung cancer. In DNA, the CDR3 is TGTGTCAGTAGCCCGGGACAGTGCGTAGAGACCCAGTACTTC. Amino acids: CVSSPGQCVETQYF.